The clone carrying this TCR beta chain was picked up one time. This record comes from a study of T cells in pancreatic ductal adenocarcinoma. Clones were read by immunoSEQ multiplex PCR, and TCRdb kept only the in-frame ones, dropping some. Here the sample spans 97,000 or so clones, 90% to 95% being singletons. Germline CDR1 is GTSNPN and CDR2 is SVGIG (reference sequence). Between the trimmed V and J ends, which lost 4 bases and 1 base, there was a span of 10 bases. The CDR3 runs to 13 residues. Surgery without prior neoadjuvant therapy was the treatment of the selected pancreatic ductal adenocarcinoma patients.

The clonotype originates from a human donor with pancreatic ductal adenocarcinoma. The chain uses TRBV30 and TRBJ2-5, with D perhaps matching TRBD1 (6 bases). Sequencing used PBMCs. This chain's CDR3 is CAWTTGAQETQYF. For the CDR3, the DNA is TGTGCCTGGACGACAGGCGCCCAAGAGACCCAGTACTTC.